The clone carrying this TCR beta chain was observed a few times. Antigen: not known. Individual cDNA molecules were tagged with unique molecular identifiers, the study reported. TCRdb re-analysed the 5' RACE reads in MiXCR, keeping a single row per CDR3 protein. The table records just under 65,000 distinct CDR3 sequences, approximately 9.2% of them present only once. This sample is drawn from a study of early T cells in non-severe SARS-CoV-2 infection. Study-level information: Sequencing was performed on bulk RNA from unsorted whole blood, leaving chains unpaired. Whole-study findings and limits: The VDJdb matching leaned toward anti-spike CD8 responses and overlooked private and CD4 specificities.

The CDR3 length is 13 residues. Germline-derived CDR1 and CDR2 are LNHDA and SQIVND (reference sequence). Trimming stripped 10 bases from V and 0 bases from J, with 10 bases between. The chain has TRBV19 and TRBJ2-1; D is possibly TRBD1 (5 bases). This receptor was obtained from an adult who was a healthcare worker with PCR-confirmed SARS-CoV-2 infection or an uninfected control (not recorded which). The specimen was whole blood, collected at baseline. CDR3 protein: CATRVSSYNEQFF. Here the CDR3 DNA reads TGTGCCACCAGGGTGAGCTCCTACAATGAGCAGTTCTTC. The whole variable domain, remainder taken from reference TRBV19 and TRBJ2-1, is DGGITQSPKYLFRKEGQNVTLSCEQNLNHDAMYWYRQDPGQGLRLIYYSQIVNDFQKGDIAEGYSVSREKKESFPLTVTSAQKNPTAFYLCATRVSSYNEQFFGPGTRLTVL.